A selection of T cell receptor beta chains follows, all from one sample in a study of blood T cell repertoires in COVID-19. Repertoires were generated with immunoSEQ multiplex PCR, while TCRdb's copy carries only in-frame clones and drops some. The table shows about 80,000 clones, with 78% occurring only once. The source material was peripheral blood. The receptor source for this set is a man aged 55 to 70 with COVID-19, enrolled during active disease. Both conserved end residues are part of each CDR3. Fields, in order: CDR3 length, V gene, CDR3 protein.

>14|TRBV29-1
CSVPGLKNTGELFF
>14|TRBV30
CAWADRGRRETQYF
>17|TRBV18
CASSPLTLAGNTGELFF
>13|TRBV19
CASSKGTPNEQFF
>14|TRBV9
CASSSNSGSNEQFF
>20|TRBV14
CASSQEASWFGDSGSGELFF
>14|TRBV6-4
CASSGVGSSYEQYF
>16|TRBV5-6
CASSLGLAGVQETQYF
>13|TRBV4-1
CASSPTSYQPQHF
>20|TRBV6-6
CASSLTGTGGSSSYNSPLHF
>12|TRBV7-8
CASSRGGGGYTF
>16|TRBV24-1
CATSDPTSGSTDTQYF
>13|TRBV12-5
CASGLVGGGTQYF
>14|TRBV3-1/TRBV3-2
CASSPRRVSDTQYF
>13|TRBV29-1
CSVDLQGGETQYF
>16|TRBV18
CASSPILGQSKTEAFF
>11|TRBV3-1/TRBV3-2
CASSQDVEQYF
>16|TRBV7-9
CASSLGTGEGTDTQYF
>13|TRBV7-9
CAGQGSGNSPLHF
>17|TRBV9
CASSAFKLAGGPVEQFF
>16|TRBV5-1
CASSVGGARSSYEQYF
>13|TRBV12-3/TRBV12-4
CASSSTGNYGYTF
>12|TRBV6-6
CASRQGPYEQYF
>17|TRBV27
CASRRSSGGLAGETQYF
>15|TRBV11-3
CASSFAQASGNTIYF
>14|TRBV9
CASSSALTGNIQYF
>17|TRBV14
CASSQDQGAWNTGELFF
>18|TRBV9
CASSVELAGVYNTGELFF
>16|TRBV4-1
CASSQETFGENYEQYF
>14|TRBV6-5
CASSTGTGVGEAFF
>17|TRBV4-2
CASSGLAGGLGSYEQYF
>14|TRBV5-4
CASSEGQGTQPQHF
>16|TRBV6-9
CARYSRESPGANVLTF
>14|TRBV4-1
CASSQDRRDQPQHF
>17|TRBV29-1
CSVEPPSAGTDRNTQYF
>17|TRBV11-3
CASSLDPASGTIHEQYF
>11|TRBV7-9
CASSLTGEQYF
>13|TRBV19
CASSPRGYTEAFF
>13|TRBV6-5
CASSYYGNTEAFF
>12|TRBV5-8
CASPYRGETQYF
>14|TRBV19
CASSTPDRGYGYTF
>16|TRBV27
CASSQGTPATNEKLFF
>13|TRBV6-5
CASSTGGRVGYTF
>14|TRBV7-9
CASSLAGGGSPLHF
>16|TRBV5-4
CASSLAPVAGQETQYF
>15|TRBV9
CASSLAGGPNGELFF
>17|TRBV2
CASREGGLFYLQETQYF
>13|TRBV25-1
CASRRQGRETQYF
>15|TRBV5-4
CASSQTSGFGDTQYF
>17|TRBV7-2
CASSLTGWALAAGELFF
>15|TRBV6-1
CASSDRDRGSYEQYF
>16|TRBV7-3
CASSPRDGGQRDTQYF
>14|TRBV7-3
CASSRGQGKYEQYF
>16|TRBV2
CASSGIAGDLTDTQYF
>13|TRBV15
CATVGDNTDTQYF
>15|TRBV16
CASSQLDRGAQPQHF
>12|TRBV12-3/TRBV12-4
CASSGIGQIYTF
>15|TRBV19
CASNPGGTANEKLFF